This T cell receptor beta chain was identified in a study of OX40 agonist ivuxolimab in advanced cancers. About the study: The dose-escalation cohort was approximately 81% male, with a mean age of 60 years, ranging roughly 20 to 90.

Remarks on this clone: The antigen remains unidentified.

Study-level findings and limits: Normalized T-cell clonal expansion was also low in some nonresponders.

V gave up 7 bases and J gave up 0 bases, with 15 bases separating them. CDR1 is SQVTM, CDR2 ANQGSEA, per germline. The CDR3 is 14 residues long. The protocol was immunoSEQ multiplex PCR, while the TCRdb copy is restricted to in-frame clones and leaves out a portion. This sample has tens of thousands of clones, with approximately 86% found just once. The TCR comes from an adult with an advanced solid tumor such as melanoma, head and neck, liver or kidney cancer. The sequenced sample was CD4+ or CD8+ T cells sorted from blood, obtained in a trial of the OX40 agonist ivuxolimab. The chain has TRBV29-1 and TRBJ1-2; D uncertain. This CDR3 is CSDARVSTNYGYTF. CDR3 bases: TGCAGCGATGCGCGGGTTAGTACTAACTATGGCTACACCTTC.